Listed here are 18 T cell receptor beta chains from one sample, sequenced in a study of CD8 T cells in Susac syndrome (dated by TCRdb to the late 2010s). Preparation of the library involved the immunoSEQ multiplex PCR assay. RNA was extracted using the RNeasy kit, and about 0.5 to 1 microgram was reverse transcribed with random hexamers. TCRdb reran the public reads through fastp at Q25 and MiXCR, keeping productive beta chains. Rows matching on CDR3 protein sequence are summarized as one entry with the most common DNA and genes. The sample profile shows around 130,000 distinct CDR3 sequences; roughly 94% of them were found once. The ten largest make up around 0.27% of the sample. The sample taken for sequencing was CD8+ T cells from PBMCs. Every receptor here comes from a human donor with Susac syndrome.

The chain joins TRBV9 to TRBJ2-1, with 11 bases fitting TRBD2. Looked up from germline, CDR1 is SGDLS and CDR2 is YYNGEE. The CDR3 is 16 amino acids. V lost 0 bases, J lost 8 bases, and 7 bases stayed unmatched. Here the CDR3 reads CASSVDVRGLADEQFF. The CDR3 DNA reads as TGTGCCAGCAGCGTAGATGTTAGGGGACTAGCGGATGAGCAGTTCTTC.

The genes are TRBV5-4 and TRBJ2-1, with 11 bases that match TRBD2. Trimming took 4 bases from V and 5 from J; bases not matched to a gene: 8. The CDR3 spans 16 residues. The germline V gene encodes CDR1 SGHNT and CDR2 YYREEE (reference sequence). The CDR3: CASSAVLAGVNNEQFF. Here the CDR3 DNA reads TGTGCCAGCAGCGCCGTACTAGCGGGGGTGAACAATGAGCAGTTCTTC.

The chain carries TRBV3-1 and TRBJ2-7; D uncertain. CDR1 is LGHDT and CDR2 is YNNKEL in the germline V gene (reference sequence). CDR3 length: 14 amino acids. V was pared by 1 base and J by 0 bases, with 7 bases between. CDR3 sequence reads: CASSQGQLSYEQYF. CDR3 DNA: TGTGCCAGCAGCCAAGGGCAACTCTCCTACGAGCAGTACTTC.

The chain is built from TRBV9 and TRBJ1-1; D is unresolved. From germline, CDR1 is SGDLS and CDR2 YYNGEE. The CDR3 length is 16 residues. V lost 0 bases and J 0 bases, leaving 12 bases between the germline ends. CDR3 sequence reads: CASSVAPGEMNTEAFF. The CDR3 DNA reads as TGTGCCAGCAGCGTAGCTCCCGGGGAAATGAACACTGAAGCTTTCTTT.

CDR3 nucleotides: TGCGCCAGCAGCGGCGCGGTGAACACTGAAGCTTTCTTT. It translates to CASSGAVNTEAFF. The rearrangement joins TRBV10-2 to TRBJ1-1; D not resolved. This CDR3 is 13 amino acids long. Per the germline V gene, CDR1 is WSHSY and CDR2 is SAAADI. V was cut by 6 bases and J by 0 bases, with 8 bases left in between.

This CDR3 reads CASSLGGDYREQYF. DNA for the CDR3: TGTGCCAGCAGCTTAGGTGGGGACTACCGAGAGCAGTACTTC. The genes are TRBV7-2 and TRBJ2-7; 7 bases are shared with TRBD2. Germline CDR1 is SGHTA and CDR2 is FQGNSA. V dropped 1 base and J dropped 7; count of bases not matched to a gene: 7. The CDR3 consists of 14 residues.

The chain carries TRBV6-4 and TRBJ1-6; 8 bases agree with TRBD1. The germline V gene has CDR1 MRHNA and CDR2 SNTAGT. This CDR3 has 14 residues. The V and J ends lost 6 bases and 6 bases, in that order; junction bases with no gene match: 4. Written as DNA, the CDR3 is TGTGCCAGCAGGACAGGGGTGGGTAATTCACCCCTCCACTTT. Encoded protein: CASRTGVGNSPLHF.

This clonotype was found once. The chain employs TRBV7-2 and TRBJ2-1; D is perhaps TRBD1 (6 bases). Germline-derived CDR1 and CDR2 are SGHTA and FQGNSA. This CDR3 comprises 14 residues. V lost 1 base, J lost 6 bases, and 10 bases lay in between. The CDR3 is CASSLGRGSNEQFF. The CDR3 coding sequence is TGTGCCAGCAGCTTAGGCAGGGGCAGCAATGAGCAGTTCTTC.

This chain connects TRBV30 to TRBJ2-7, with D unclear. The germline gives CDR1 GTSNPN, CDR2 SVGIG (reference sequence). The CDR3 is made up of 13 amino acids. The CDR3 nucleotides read TGTGTCCTGGAGCACACAGCCACCTACGAGCAGTACTTC. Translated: CVLEHTATYEQYF.

The CDR3 DNA reads TGTGCCAGCAGTTTCCAGGGTAGCAATGAGCAGTTCTTC. Protein product: CASSFQGSNEQFF. V usage is TRBV27 and J usage is TRBJ2-1; possible D gene TRBD1, 5 bases. CDR3 length: 13 amino acids. V dropped 3 bases and J dropped 6 bases, with 9 bases sitting between them. Germline V gene data show CDR1 as MNHEY and CDR2 as SMNVEV (reference sequence).

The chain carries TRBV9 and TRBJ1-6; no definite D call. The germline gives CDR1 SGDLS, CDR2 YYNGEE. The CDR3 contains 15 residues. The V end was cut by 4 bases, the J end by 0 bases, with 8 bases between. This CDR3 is CASSTESSYNSPLHF. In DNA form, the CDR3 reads TGTGCCAGCAGCACCGAGAGCTCCTATAATTCACCCCTCCACTTT.

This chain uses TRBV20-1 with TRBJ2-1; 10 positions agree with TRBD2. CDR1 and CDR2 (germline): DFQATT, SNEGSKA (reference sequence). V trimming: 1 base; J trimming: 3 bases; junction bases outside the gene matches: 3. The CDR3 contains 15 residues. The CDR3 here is CSARASGGVYNEQFF. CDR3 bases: TGCAGTGCTAGAGCTAGCGGGGGTGTCTACAATGAGCAGTTCTTC.

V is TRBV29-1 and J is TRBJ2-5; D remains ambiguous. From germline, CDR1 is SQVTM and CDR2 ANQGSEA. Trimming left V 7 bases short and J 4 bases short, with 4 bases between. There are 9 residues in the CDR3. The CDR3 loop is CSDGETQYF. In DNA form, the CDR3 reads TGCAGCGATGGAGAGACCCAGTACTTC.

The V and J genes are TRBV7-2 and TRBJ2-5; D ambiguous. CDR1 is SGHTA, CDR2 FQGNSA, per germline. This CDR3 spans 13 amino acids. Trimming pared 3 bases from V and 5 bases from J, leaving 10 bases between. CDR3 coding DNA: TGTGCCAGCAGCTTCCGAACGGAGGAGACCCAGTACTTC. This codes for CASSFRTEETQYF.

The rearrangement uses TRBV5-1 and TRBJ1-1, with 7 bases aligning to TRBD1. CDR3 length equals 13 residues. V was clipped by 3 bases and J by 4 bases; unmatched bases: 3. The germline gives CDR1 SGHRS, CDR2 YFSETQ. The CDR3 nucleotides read TGCGCCAGCAGCTCTGCAGGGGGCACTGAAGCTTTCTTT. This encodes CASSSAGGTEAFF.

CDR3 in DNA: TGTGCCAGCAGCTTGGAGTTCAGGGGGCGGACCTCCTACGAGCAGTACTTC. Translating it yields CASSLEFRGRTSYEQYF. The chain carries TRBV5-6 and TRBJ2-7; TRBD1 matches 8 bases. The length of the CDR3 is 17 residues. The germline V gene has CDR1 SGHDT and CDR2 YYEEEE. V was clipped by 0 bases and J by 0 bases; unmatched bases: 8.

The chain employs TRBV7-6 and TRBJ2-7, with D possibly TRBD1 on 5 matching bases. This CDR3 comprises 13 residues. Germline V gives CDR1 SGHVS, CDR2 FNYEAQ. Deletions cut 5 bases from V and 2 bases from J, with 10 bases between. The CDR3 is CASSQDTTYEQYF. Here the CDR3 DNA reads TGTGCCAGCAGCCAGGACACAACCTACGAGCAGTACTTC.

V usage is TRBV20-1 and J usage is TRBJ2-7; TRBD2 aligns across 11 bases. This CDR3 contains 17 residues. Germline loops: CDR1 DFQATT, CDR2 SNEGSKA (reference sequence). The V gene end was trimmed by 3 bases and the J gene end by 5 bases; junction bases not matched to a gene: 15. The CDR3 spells CSASRTGLADVIHEQYF. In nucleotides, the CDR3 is TGCAGTGCTAGTCGGACGGGACTAGCGGACGTTATCCACGAGCAGTACTTC.